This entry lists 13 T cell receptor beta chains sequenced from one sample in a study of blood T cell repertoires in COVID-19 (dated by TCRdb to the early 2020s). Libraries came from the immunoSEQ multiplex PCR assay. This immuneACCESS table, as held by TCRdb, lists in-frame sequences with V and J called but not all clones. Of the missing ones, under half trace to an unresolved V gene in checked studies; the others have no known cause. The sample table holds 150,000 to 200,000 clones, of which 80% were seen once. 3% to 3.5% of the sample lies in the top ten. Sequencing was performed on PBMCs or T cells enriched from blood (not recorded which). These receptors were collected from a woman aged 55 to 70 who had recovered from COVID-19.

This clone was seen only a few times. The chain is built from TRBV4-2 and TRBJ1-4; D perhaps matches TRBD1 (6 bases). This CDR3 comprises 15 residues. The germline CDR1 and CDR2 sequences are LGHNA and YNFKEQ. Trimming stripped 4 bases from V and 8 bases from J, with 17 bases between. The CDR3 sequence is CASSRWTEEKEKLFF. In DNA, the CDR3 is TGTGCCAGCAGCCGGTGGACAGAAGAAAAGGAAAAACTGTTTTTT.

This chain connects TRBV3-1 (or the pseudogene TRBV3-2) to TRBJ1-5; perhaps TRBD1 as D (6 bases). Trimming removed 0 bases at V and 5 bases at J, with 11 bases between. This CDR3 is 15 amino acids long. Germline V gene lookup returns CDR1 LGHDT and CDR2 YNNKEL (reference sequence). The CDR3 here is CASSQDSQGYQPQHF. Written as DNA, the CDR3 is TGTGCCAGCAGCCAAGATTCCCAGGGGTATCAGCCCCAGCATTTT.

The CDR3 sequence: CASSLDTGLGFAQYF. The CDR3 nucleotides read TGTGCCAGCAGCTTAGACACAGGGCTAGGATTTGCCCAGTACTTC. This rearrangement joins TRBV7-8 to TRBJ2-5; maybe TRBD1 (6 bases). The length of the CDR3 is 15 residues. Between the trimmed V and J ends, which lost 1 base and 9 bases, there was a span of 18 bases. Germline-derived CDR1 and CDR2 are SGHVS and FQNEAQ.

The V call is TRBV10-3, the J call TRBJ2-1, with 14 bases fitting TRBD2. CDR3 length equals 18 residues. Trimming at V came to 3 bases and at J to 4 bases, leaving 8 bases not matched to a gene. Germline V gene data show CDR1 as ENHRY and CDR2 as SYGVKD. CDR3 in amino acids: CAISDSGTSGGNYNEQFF. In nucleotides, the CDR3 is TGTGCCATCAGTGACTCCGGGACTAGCGGGGGAAATTACAATGAGCAGTTCTTC.

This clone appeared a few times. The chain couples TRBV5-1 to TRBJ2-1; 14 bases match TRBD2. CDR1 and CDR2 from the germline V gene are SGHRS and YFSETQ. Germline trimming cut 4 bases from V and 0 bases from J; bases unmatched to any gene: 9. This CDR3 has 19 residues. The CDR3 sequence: CASSGGLAGVIASYNEQFF. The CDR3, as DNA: TGCGCCAGCAGCGGGGGACTAGCGGGGGTAATTGCCTCCTACAATGAGCAGTTCTTC.

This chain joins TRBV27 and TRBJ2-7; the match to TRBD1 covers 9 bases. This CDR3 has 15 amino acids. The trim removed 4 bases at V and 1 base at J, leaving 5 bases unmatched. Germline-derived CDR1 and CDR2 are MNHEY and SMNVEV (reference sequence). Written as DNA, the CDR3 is TGTGCCAGCAGTTGGGGGACAGGGAATTCCTACGAGCAGTACTTC. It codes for CASSWGTGNSYEQYF.

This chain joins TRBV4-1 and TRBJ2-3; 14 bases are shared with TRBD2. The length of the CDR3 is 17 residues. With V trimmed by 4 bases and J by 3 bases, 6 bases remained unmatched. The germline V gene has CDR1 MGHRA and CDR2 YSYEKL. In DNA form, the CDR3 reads TGCGCCAGCAGCCCCCCCGGGACTAGCGGGGGTACAGATACGCAGTATTTT. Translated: CASSPPGTSGGTDTQYF.

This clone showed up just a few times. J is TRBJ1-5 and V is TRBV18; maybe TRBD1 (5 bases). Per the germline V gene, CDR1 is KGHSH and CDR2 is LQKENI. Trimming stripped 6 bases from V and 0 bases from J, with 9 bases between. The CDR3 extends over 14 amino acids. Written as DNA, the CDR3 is TGTGCCAGCTCCCAACAGGCTAGCAATCAGCCCCAGCATTTT. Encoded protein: CASSQQASNQPQHF.

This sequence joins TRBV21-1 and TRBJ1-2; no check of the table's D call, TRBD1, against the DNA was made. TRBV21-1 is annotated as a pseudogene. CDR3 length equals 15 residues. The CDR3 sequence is CASSKDRGLVYGYTF. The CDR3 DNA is TGTGCCAGCAGCAAAGACAGGGGGCTGGTCTATGGCTACACCTTC.

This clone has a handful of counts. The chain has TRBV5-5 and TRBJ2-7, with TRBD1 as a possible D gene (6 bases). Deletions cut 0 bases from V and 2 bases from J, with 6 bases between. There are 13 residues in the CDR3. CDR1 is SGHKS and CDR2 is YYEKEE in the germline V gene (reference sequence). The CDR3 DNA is TGTGCCAGCAGCTTGGACAGGGCCTACGAGCAGTACTTC. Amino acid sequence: CASSLDRAYEQYF.

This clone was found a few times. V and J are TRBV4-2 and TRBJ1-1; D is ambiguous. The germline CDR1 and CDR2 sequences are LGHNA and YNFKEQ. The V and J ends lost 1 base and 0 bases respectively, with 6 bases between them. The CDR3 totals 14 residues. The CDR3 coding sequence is TGTGCCAGCAGCCAAGGCCACATGAACACTGAAGCTTTCTTT. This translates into CASSQGHMNTEAFF.

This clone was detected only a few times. CDR3 sequence (DNA): TGTGCCAGTAGTCACACCGGGACTAACTACAATGAGCAGTTCTTC. Translation gives CASSHTGTNYNEQFF. The V call is TRBV19, the J call TRBJ2-1; TRBD2 agrees at 7 bases. This CDR3 spans 15 amino acids. The germline V gene encodes CDR1 LNHDA and CDR2 SQIVND (reference sequence). V was pared by 5 bases and J by 3 bases, with 7 bases of the junction left unmatched.

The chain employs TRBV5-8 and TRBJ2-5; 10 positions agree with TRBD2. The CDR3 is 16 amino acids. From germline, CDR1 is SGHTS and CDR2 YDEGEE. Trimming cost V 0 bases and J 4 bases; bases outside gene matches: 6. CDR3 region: CASSLGTSGAGETQYF. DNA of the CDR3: TGTGCCAGCAGCTTGGGTACTAGCGGGGCGGGAGAGACCCAGTACTTC.